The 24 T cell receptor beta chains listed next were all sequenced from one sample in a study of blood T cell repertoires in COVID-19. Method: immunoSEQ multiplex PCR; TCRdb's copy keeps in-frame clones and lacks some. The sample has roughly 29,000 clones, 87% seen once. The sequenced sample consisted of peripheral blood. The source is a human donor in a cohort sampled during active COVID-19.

CDR3 protein: CASSLAGSPEAFF. The CDR3 DNA is TGTGCCAGCAGTTTGGCAGGAAGTCCTGAAGCTTTCTTT. The chain links TRBV6-5 to TRBJ1-1; D is unresolved. The V end was cut by 4 bases, the J end by 6 bases, with 12 bases between. The CDR3 runs to 13 residues. Germline V gene lookup returns CDR1 MNHEY and CDR2 SVGAGI.

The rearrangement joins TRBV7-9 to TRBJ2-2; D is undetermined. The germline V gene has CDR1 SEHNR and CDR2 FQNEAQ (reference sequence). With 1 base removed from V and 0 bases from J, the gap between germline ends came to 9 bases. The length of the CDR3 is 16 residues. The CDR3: CASSLGRQANTGELFF. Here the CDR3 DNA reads TGTGCCAGCAGCTTAGGACGGCAGGCGAACACCGGGGAGCTGTTTTTT.

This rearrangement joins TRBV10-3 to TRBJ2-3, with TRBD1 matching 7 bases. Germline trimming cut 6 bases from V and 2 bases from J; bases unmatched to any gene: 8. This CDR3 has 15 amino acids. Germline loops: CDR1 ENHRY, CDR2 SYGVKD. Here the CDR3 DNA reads TGTGCCATCAGCCCACGGGACAGCCACACAGATACGCAGTATTTT. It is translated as CAISPRDSHTDTQYF.

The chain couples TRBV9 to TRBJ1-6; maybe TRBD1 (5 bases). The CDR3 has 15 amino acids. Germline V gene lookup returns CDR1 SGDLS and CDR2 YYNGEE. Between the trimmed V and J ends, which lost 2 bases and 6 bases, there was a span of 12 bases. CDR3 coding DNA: TGTGCCAGCAGCGTGGAGGGGTCAAGTAATTCACCCCTCCACTTT. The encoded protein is CASSVEGSSNSPLHF.

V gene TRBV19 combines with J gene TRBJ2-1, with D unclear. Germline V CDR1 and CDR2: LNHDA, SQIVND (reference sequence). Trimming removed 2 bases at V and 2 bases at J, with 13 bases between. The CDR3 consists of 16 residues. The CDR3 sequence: CASSIMVRGAYNEQFF. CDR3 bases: TGTGCCAGTAGTATAATGGTGAGAGGCGCCTACAATGAGCAGTTCTTC.

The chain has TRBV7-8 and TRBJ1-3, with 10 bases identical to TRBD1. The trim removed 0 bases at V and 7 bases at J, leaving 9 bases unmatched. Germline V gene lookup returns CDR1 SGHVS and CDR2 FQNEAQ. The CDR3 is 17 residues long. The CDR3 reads CASSLAFWDRGPNTIYF. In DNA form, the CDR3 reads TGTGCCAGCAGCTTAGCGTTCTGGGACAGGGGTCCCAACACCATATATTTT.

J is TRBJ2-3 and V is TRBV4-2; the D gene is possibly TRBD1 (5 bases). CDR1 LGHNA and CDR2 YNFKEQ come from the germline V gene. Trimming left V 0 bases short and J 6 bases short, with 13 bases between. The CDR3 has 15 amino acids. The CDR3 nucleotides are TGTGCCAGCAGCCAAGAGTGGGGCCAGGGCGATACGCAGTATTTT. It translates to CASSQEWGQGDTQYF.

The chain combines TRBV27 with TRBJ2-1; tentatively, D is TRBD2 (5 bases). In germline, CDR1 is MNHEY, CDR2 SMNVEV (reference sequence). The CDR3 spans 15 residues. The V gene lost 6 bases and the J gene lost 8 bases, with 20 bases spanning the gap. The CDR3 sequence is CASSSWAGIRDEQFF. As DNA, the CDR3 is TGTGCCAGCAGCTCCTGGGCCGGGATCCGCGATGAGCAGTTCTTC.

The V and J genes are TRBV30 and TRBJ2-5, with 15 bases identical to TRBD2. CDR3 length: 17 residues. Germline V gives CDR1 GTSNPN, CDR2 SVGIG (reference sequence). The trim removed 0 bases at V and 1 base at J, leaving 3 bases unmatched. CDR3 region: CAWSVGTSGGTQETQYF. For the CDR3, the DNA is TGTGCCTGGAGTGTGGGGACTAGCGGGGGGACCCAAGAGACCCAGTACTTC.

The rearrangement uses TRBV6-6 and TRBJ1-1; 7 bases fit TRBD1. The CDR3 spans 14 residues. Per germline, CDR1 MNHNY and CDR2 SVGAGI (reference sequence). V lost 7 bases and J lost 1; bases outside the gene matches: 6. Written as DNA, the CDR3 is TGTGCCAGCACCGGAACAGGGGCGAACACTGAAGCTTTCTTT. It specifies CASTGTGANTEAFF.

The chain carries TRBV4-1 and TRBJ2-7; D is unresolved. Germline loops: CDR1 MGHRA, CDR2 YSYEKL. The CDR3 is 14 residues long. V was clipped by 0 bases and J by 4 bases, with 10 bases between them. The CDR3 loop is CASSQEETYYEQYF. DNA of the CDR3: TGCGCCAGCAGCCAAGAGGAGACTTATTACGAGCAGTACTTC.

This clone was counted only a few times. CDR3 in amino acids: CASSYKSDNEQFF. CDR3 in DNA: TGTGCCAGCAGCTACAAGTCCGACAATGAGCAGTTCTTC. This sequence joins TRBV3-1 (or the pseudogene TRBV3-2) and TRBJ2-1; D remains ambiguous. V dropped 5 bases and J dropped 5 bases, with 10 bases sitting between them. CDR3 length: 13 residues. CDR1 is LGHDT and CDR2 is YNNKEL in the germline V gene (reference sequence).

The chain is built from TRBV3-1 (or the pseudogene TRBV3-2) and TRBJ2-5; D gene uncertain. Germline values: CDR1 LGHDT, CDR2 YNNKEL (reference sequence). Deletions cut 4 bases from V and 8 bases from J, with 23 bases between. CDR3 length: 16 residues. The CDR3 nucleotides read TGTGCCAGCAGCCTCCCCTATAAGTCACCCGAGGCCACCCAGTACTTC. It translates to CASSLPYKSPEATQYF.

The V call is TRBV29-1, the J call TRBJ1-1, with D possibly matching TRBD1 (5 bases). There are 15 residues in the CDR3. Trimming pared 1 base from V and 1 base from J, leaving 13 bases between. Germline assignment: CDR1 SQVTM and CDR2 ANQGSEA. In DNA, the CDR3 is TGCAGCGTTGAAGCGCACAGGATGAGGAACACTGAAGCTTTCTTT. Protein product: CSVEAHRMRNTEAFF. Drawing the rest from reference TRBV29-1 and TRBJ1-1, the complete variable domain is SAVISQKPSRDICQRGTSLTIQCQVDSQVTMMFWYRQQPGQSLTLIATANQGSEATYESGFVIDKFPISRPNLTFSTLTVSNMSPEDSSIYLCSVEAHRMRNTEAFFGQGTRLTVV.

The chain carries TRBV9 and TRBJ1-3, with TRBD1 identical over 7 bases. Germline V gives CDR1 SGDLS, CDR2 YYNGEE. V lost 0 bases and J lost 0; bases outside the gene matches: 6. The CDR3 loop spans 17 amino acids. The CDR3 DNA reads TGTGCCAGCAGCGTAGAACCCGCAGGGGGCTCTGGAAACACCATATATTTT. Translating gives CASSVEPAGGSGNTIYF.

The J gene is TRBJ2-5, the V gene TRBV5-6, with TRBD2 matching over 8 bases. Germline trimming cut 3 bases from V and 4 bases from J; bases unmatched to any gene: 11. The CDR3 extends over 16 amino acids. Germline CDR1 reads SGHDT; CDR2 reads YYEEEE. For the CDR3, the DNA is TGTGCCAGCAGCTCCCCACAGCGGGAGTTGCTAGAGACCCAGTACTTC. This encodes CASSSPQRELLETQYF.

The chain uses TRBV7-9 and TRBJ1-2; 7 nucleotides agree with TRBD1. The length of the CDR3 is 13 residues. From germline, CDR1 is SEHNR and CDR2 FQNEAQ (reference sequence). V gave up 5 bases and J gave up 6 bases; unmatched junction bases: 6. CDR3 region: CASSPYTGDGYTF. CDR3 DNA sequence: TGTGCCAGCAGCCCTTACACAGGGGATGGCTACACCTTC. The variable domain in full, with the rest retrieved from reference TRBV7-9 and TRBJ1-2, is DTGVSQNPRHKITKRGQNVTFRCDPISEHNRLYWYRQTLGQGPEFLTYFQNEAQLEKSRLLSDRFSAERPKGSFSTLEIQRTEQGDSAMYLCASSPYTGDGYTFGSGTRLTVV.

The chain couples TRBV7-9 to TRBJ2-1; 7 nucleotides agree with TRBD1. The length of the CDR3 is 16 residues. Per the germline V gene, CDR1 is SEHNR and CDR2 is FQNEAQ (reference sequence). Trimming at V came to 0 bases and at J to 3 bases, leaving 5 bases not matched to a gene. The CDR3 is CASSLAQGVGYNEQFF. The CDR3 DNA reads TGTGCCAGCAGCTTAGCTCAGGGGGTGGGCTACAATGAGCAGTTCTTC.

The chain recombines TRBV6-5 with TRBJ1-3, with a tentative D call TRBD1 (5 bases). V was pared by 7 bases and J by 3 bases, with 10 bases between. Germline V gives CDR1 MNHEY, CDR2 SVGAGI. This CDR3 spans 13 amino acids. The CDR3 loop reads CASTPGGGNTIYF. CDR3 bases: TGTGCCAGCACCCCGGGGGGTGGAAACACCATATATTTT.

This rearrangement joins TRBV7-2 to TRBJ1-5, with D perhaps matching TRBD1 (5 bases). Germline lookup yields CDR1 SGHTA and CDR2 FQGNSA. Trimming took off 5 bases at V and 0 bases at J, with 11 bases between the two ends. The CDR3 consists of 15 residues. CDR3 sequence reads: CASSPGGNSNQPQHF. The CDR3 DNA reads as TGTGCCAGCAGCCCCGGGGGGAATAGCAATCAGCCCCAGCATTTT.

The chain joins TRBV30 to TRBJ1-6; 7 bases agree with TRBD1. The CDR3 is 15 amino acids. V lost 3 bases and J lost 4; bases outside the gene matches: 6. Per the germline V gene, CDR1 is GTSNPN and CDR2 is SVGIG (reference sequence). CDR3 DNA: TGTGCCTGGAGGAACCGGGACAGATATAATTCACCCCTCCACTTT. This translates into CAWRNRDRYNSPLHF.

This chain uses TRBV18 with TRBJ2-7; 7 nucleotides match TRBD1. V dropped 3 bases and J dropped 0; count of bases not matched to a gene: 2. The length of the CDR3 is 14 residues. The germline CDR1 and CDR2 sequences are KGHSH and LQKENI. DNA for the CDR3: TGTGCCAGCTCACCGGGACAGACCTCCTACGAGCAGTACTTC. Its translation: CASSPGQTSYEQYF.

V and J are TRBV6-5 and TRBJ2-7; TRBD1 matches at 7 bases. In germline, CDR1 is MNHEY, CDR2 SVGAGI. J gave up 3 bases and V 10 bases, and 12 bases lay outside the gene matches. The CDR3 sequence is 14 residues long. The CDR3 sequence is CATEEGGAHYEQYF. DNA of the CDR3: TGTGCCACCGAGGAAGGGGGCGCCCACTACGAGCAGTACTTC.

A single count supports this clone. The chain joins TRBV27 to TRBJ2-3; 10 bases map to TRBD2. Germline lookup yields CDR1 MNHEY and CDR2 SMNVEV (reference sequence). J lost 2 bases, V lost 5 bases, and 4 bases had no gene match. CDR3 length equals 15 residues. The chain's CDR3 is CASSGSGGATDTQYF. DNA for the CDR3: TGTGCCAGCAGTGGGAGCGGGGGGGCCACAGATACGCAGTATTTT.